This T cell receptor beta chain was found in a study of T cells in Graves' hyperthyroidism and ophthalmopathy. Whole-study results and caveats: Ophthalmopathy stood apart from stable hyperthyroidism in a 13 V-J model. Most expanded thyroid clonotypes above 0.001 recurred in blood.

This clonotype was seen repeatedly, ten times or more. Antigen specificity is unknown. Each ophthalmopathy patient scored at least 3 on the Clinical Activity Score and at least 4 on NOSPECS grade, with duration under 3 months. Thyroid ultrasound, orbital computed tomography, clinical symptoms, and serum thyroxine and TRAb underpinned diagnoses. RNA transcripts provided the source from which TCR beta CDR3 regions were amplified. In the first-round RT-PCR of the TCR CDR3, the HTBI primer set was used. TCRdb independently ran MiXCR on the multiplex PCR reads; one entry per CDR3 protein. The sample yields roughly 280,000 distinct CDR3 sequences, approximately 21% seen once. Trimming took 4 bases from V and 5 from J, leaving 15 bases between them. CDR1 is SEHNR, CDR2 FQNEAQ, per germline (reference sequence). The CDR3 sequence is 15 residues long.

The V call is TRBV7-9, the J call TRBJ2-1; a possible D gene is TRBD2 (5 bases). Sequencing was performed on blood. This clonotype was sampled from a man aged 25-45 years with Graves' ophthalmopathy. CDR3 sequence: CASSSTLAKDNEQFF. The CDR3 coding sequence is TGTGCCAGCAGCTCGACCCTAGCCAAAGACAATGAGCAGTTCTTC.